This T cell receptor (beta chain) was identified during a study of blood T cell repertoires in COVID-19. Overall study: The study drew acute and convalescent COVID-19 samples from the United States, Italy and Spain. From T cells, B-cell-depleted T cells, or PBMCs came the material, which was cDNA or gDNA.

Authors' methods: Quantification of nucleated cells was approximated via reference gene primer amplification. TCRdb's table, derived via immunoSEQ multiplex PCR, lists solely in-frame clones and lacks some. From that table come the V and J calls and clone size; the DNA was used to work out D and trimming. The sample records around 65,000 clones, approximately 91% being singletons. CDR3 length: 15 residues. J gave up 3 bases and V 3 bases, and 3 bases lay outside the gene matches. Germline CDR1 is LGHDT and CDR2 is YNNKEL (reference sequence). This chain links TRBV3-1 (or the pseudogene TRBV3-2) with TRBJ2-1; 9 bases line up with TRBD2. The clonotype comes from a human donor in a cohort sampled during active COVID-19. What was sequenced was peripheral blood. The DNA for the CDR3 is TGTGCCAGCAGCCACGATAGCGGGAGCTACAATGAGCAGTTCTTC. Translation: CASSHDSGSYNEQFF.